This entry describes one TCR beta chain. As yet, its antigen is unknown. TCRdb's copy holds only in-frame clones and misses some; the assay was immunoSEQ multiplex PCR. The repertoire holds roughly 60,000 clones, 92% seen once, with 1% to 1.5% in the top ten. This entry belongs to a study of cytomegalovirus exposure and HLA in healthy donors. Study in general: The 120 validation repertoires, a later analysis reported, used the same platform as the approximately 730 repertoires from the first cohort.

Trimming stripped 4 bases from V and 3 bases from J, with 10 bases between. Germline V gene lookup returns CDR1 LGHNA and CDR2 YSLEER. The CDR3 runs to 13 residues. Study-wide results and caveats: The study labeled 164 TCR beta chains cytomegalovirus-associated.

The study drew the donors from its roughly 120-subject validation cohort, separate from the roughly 710-subject first cohort. The chain has TRBV4-3 and TRBJ2-7, with D unclear. Sample: PBMCs. The source of this sequence is a woman younger than 30 in good health and CMV-seronegative. DNA of the CDR3: TGCGCCAGCAGCCGCGGTTCCTTCTACGAGCAGTACTTC. Translated, it gives CASSRGSFYEQYF.